This T cell receptor (beta chain) was captured by sequencing in a study of blood T cell repertoires in COVID-19. Study information: The United States, Italy and Spain were the sources of the acute and convalescent COVID-19 samples.

Original processing notes: Reference gene primer amplification yielded estimated nucleated cell counts. Profiling relied on immunoSEQ multiplex PCR, and the TCRdb table lists in-frame clones only, not all of them. V, J and clone size were drawn from that table, and D and trimming were deduced from the DNA. This sample has about 170,000 clones; about 87% occur once, and the top ten carry around 25%. This CDR3 spans 17 amino acids. Germline trimming cut 0 bases from V and 4 bases from J; bases unmatched to any gene: 10. CDR1 and CDR2 (germline): SQVTM, ANQGSEA. The rearrangement uses TRBV29-1 and TRBJ2-5; 11 bases fit TRBD2. The source of this sequence is a man in his 60s with acute or convalescent COVID-19. Sequenced material: peripheral blood. DNA of the CDR3: TGCAGCGTTGAAGATTCCCCTCTAGCGGGGGGTCGAGAGACCCAGTACTTC. Protein sequence: CSVEDSPLAGGRETQYF.